Each of the 26 T cell receptor beta chains below was sequenced from the same sample in a study of T cell responses to AZD1222 COVID-19 vaccine (dated by TCRdb to about 2021). Library construction relied on the immunoSEQ multiplex PCR assay. As stored in TCRdb, this immuneACCESS dataset retains in-frame rearrangements with V and J assigned. A fraction of the clones does not appear; measured against another copy, unresolved V genes explain less than half of the discrepancy, and the remainder lacks a known reason. Recorded for this sample are about 140,000 clones; 85% to 90% of them occurred a single time. Of the sample, approximately 3.5% falls within the top ten clones. This specimen's time point label, per the study, means: baseline before first vaccination. The sequences come from peripheral blood, collected on day 0 of AZD1222 vaccination. The receptors derive from an adult in good health.

The count of this clone is one. The chain combines TRBV29-1 with TRBJ2-2; possibly TRBD2 for D (5 bases). Germline V CDR1 and CDR2: SQVTM, ANQGSEA. The CDR3 is 13 amino acids. The germline V and J ends were trimmed by 5 bases and 6 bases, with 13 bases remaining between them. This CDR3 reads CSVKIGRAGELFF. The CDR3 coding sequence is TGCAGCGTTAAGATAGGGAGAGCCGGGGAGCTGTTTTTT.

The V and J genes are TRBV20-1 and TRBJ2-1; no reliable D call. CDR3 length: 11 residues. Germline V gene sequence: CDR1 DFQATT, CDR2 SNEGSKA (reference sequence). V was cut by 0 bases and J by 6 bases, with 3 bases left in between. CDR3 DNA sequence: TGCAGTGCTAGAGAAGGCAATGAGCAGTTCTTC. This sequence encodes CSAREGNEQFF.

The chain combines TRBV5-5 with TRBJ2-7; 11 bases map to TRBD1. This CDR3 is 17 amino acids long. J gave up 7 bases and V 4 bases, and 16 bases lay outside the gene matches. Germline V gene data show CDR1 as SGHKS and CDR2 as YYEKEE (reference sequence). The CDR3 nucleotides read TGTGCCAGCAGCCCGGTCCGGACAGGGGGCCATCCAAGAGAGCAGTACTTC. This encodes CASSPVRTGGHPREQYF.

The chain carries TRBV2 and TRBJ1-1; 8 positions agree with TRBD1. The CDR3 has 11 residues. CDR1 and CDR2 (germline): SNHLY, FYNNEI. The J segment lost 10 bases and the V segment lost 5 bases, leaving 3 bases of the junction unmatched. CDR3 bases: TGTGCCAGCAGTAATGACAGGGGAGCTTTCTTT. This sequence encodes CASSNDRGAFF.

The rearrangement joins TRBV4-3 to TRBJ1-6; D might be TRBD1 (5 bases). The germline gives CDR1 LGHNA, CDR2 YSLEER. V lost 0 bases and J lost 7, with 10 bases in between. The CDR3 is 15 residues long. CDR3 sequence (DNA): TGCGCCAGCAGCCAAGATGGGGGACCCAATTCACCCCTCCACTTT. Residues: CASSQDGGPNSPLHF.

Only one count was recorded for this clone. The rearrangement links TRBV28 to TRBJ1-6; perhaps TRBD1 as D (6 bases). Germline CDR1 and CDR2: MDHEN and SYDVKM. V was pared by 7 bases and J by 9 bases, with 10 bases between. The CDR3 runs to 12 residues. In DNA form, the CDR3 reads TGTGCCAGCACGGGGGGGCTTTCACCCCTCCACTTT. This encodes CASTGGLSPLHF.

This clone was detected only a few times. The chain links TRBV6-5 to TRBJ2-7; TRBD2 matches 11 bases. The CDR3 is made up of 16 amino acids. The V gene end was trimmed by 4 bases and the J gene end by 0 bases; junction bases not matched to a gene: 5. CDR1 and CDR2 (germline): MNHEY, SVGAGI. CDR3 nucleotide sequence: TGTGCCAGCAGTTTGGGACTAGCGGAGGGCTCCTACGAGCAGTACTTC. It specifies CASSLGLAEGSYEQYF.

This clone was recorded once. The chain carries TRBV5-6 and TRBJ1-6; D perhaps matches TRBD1 (5 bases). Trimming shortened V by 3 bases and J by 3 bases, and 13 bases separated the two germline ends. This CDR3 spans 16 amino acids. Per the germline V gene, CDR1 is SGHDT and CDR2 is YYEEEE. CDR3 nucleotides: TGTGCCAGCAGCTCGACAGCTAATTTCTATAATTCACCCCTCCACTTT. Its protein is CASSSTANFYNSPLHF.

This chain uses TRBV28 with TRBJ1-2; the match to TRBD1 covers 11 bases. The V gene's germline CDR1 is MDHEN and CDR2 SYDVKM. V shed 5 bases, J shed 8 bases, and the junction held 10 bases outside the gene matches. The CDR3 extends over 15 amino acids. CDR3 residues: CASSLRDRGVRGYTF. CDR3 sequence (DNA): TGTGCCAGCAGTCTACGGGACAGGGGGGTTAGAGGCTACACCTTC.

J is TRBJ2-1 and V is TRBV1; the table's D call TRBD2 went unverified against the DNA. TRBV1 is shown as a pseudogene. There are 21 residues in the CDR3. CDR3 region: CTSSQDRTSGRRIGSYNEQFF. The DNA of the CDR3 is TGCACCAGCAGCCAAGACAGGACTAGCGGGAGACGGATCGGGTCCTACAATGAGCAGTTCTTC.

V usage is TRBV5-4 and J usage is TRBJ2-7; no definite D call. V shed 4 bases and J shed 2 bases, with 10 bases lying between them. The CDR3 consists of 13 residues. CDR1 and CDR2 (germline): SGHNT, YYREEE (reference sequence). The CDR3 sequence is CASSPPGAYEQYF. CDR3 sequence (DNA): TGTGCCAGCAGCCCCCCGGGCGCCTACGAGCAGTACTTC.

Only a few counts were recorded for this clone. The chain has TRBV25-1 and TRBJ2-1; D may be TRBD2 (6 bases). CDR1 and CDR2 (germline): MGHDK, SYGVNS. V lost 8 bases to trimming and J lost 3 bases, with 20 bases between them. The CDR3 consists of 16 residues. The CDR3 is CASDAHPAGFYNEQFF. The CDR3 DNA reads TGTGCCAGCGACGCCCACCCCGCGGGATTCTACAATGAGCAGTTCTTC.

CDR3 nucleotides: TGTGCCAGCAGTGAAACAGGGTTGGGCACTGAAGCTTTCTTT. This gives the protein CASSETGLGTEAFF. The V and J genes are TRBV7-8 and TRBJ1-1, with D possibly TRBD1 on 6 matching bases. Germline values: CDR1 SGHVS, CDR2 FQNEAQ. There are 14 residues in the CDR3. V lost 6 bases, J lost 4 bases, and 15 bases lay in between. Combining the CDR3 with reference TRBV7-8 and TRBJ1-1 gives the whole variable domain GAGVSQSPRYKVAKRGQDVALRCDPISGHVSLFWYQQALGQGPEFLTYFQNEAQLDKSGLPSDRFFAERPEGSVSTLKIQRTQQEDSAVYLCASSETGLGTEAFFGQGTRLTVV.

The CDR3 reads CASSQTQLSYEQYF. The DNA for the CDR3 is TGCGCCAGCAGCCAAACACAGCTATCCTACGAGCAGTACTTC. J is TRBJ2-7 and V is TRBV4-3; D unresolved. The CDR3 extends over 14 amino acids. V gave up 2 bases and J gave up 1 base, with 9 bases separating them. CDR1 LGHNA and CDR2 YSLEER come from the germline V gene.

This clone was recorded only once. The CDR3 DNA reads TGTGCCTGGAGTGTAGGTAGGGCCGATCAGCCCCAGCATTTT. Amino acid sequence: CAWSVGRADQPQHF. The V and J genes are TRBV30 and TRBJ1-5; D uncertain. Germline V gene lookup returns CDR1 GTSNPN and CDR2 SVGIG (reference sequence). V dropped 0 bases and J dropped 5 bases, with 11 bases sitting between them. The CDR3 has 14 amino acids.

The rearrangement uses TRBV7-2 and TRBJ1-2; maybe TRBD1 (5 bases). The germline V gene has CDR1 SGHTA and CDR2 FQGNSA. This CDR3 is 11 amino acids long. Deletions cut 5 bases from V and 7 bases from J, with 8 bases between. The CDR3 DNA sequence: TGTGCCAGCAGCCTAGGGGCTGGCTACACCTTC. This sequence encodes CASSLGAGYTF.

This clone has a count of ten or more. This rearrangement joins TRBV27 to TRBJ1-2; 10 positions agree with TRBD1. V shed 5 bases, J shed 6 bases, and the junction held 9 bases outside the gene matches. The length of the CDR3 is 15 residues. CDR1 is MNHEY, CDR2 SMNVEV, per germline (reference sequence). CDR3 DNA sequence: TGTGCCAGCAGTCCTCCGGGACAGGGGATACATGGCTACACCTTC. Translation: CASSPPGQGIHGYTF.

The rearrangement uses TRBV15 and TRBJ1-6; the D is unclear. Germline-derived CDR1 and CDR2 are LNHNV and YYDKDF (reference sequence). The CDR3 has 16 residues. V was cut by 0 bases and J by 8 bases, with 14 bases left in between. The CDR3 nucleotides read TGTGCCACCAGCAGAGATCCTGCAGGATCGGATTCACCCCTCCACTTT. Protein sequence: CATSRDPAGSDSPLHF.

The chain links TRBV2 to TRBJ1-2, with a tentative D call TRBD1 (6 bases). The germline gives CDR1 SNHLY, CDR2 FYNNEI. This CDR3 spans 14 amino acids. V was trimmed by 10 bases and J by 5 bases, leaving 20 bases between them. Written as DNA, the CDR3 is TGTGCCACGGAGAACAGGGTTGAGGGGTATGGCTACACCTTC. This translates into CATENRVEGYGYTF.

This chain joins TRBV7-3 and TRBJ1-2, with 7 nucleotides matching TRBD1. Germline values: CDR1 SGHTA, CDR2 FQGTGA. Trimming removed 5 bases from V and 7 bases from J; junction bases left unmatched: 7. This CDR3 comprises 13 residues. CDR3 DNA: TGTGCCAGCAGCCCCCAGGACAGGCTTGGCTACACCTTC. Its protein product is CASSPQDRLGYTF.

Worth noting for this clone: The identical CDR3 is also encoded by other nucleotide sequences in the sample. The V and J genes are TRBV5-1 and TRBJ2-7, with D perhaps being TRBD1 or TRBD2 (5 bases each). Germline lookup yields CDR1 SGHRS and CDR2 YFSETQ. This CDR3 spans 13 amino acids. The V end lost 1 base, the J end lost 3 bases, and 8 bases lay between the germline ends. The CDR3 coding sequence is TGCGCCAGCAGCTTGTTGGGGGACTACGAGCAGTACTTC. Its translation: CASSLLGDYEQYF.

The chain couples TRBV7-3 to TRBJ1-1; D not certain. The CDR3 contains 13 residues. Germline loops: CDR1 SGHTA, CDR2 FQGTGA. V was pared by 5 bases and J by 1 base, with 8 bases between. CDR3 bases: TGTGCCAGCAGCCCGTCTTGGAACACTGAAGCTTTCTTT. Amino acids: CASSPSWNTEAFF.

This chain uses TRBV5-1 with TRBJ2-5, with D perhaps TRBD1 or TRBD2 (5 bases each). In germline, CDR1 is SGHRS, CDR2 YFSETQ. The CDR3 contains 16 residues. V was cut by 3 bases and J by 3 bases, with 18 bases left in between. This chain's CDR3 is CASSSGERMGEETQYF. CDR3 DNA: TGCGCCAGCAGCTCTGGTGAACGAATGGGGGAAGAGACCCAGTACTTC. The variable domain in full, with the rest retrieved from reference TRBV5-1 and TRBJ2-5, is KAGVTQTPRYLIKTRGQQVTLSCSPISGHRSVSWYQQTPGQGLQFLFEYFSETQRNKGNFPGRFSGRQFSNSRSEMNVSTLELGDSALYLCASSSGERMGEETQYFGPGTRLLVL.

This chain connects TRBV5-1 to TRBJ1-6, with 8 bases identical to TRBD1. CDR3 length equals 15 residues. The V gene end was trimmed by 4 bases and the J gene end by 7 bases; junction bases not matched to a gene: 7. CDR1 SGHRS and CDR2 YFSETQ come from the germline V gene. Here the CDR3 DNA reads TGCGCCAGCAGCCCGGGGACAGGCTCCAATTCACCCCTCCACTTT. Residues: CASSPGTGSNSPLHF.

The chain employs TRBV5-1 and TRBJ2-5; possible D gene TRBD1, 6 bases. The CDR3 sequence is 12 residues long. Germline V gene lookup returns CDR1 SGHRS and CDR2 YFSETQ. The V end was cut by 8 bases, the J end by 2 bases, with 10 bases between. The CDR3 here is CASHREQETQYF. The CDR3 nucleotides are TGCGCCAGTCACAGGGAACAAGAGACCCAGTACTTC.

The chain carries TRBV15 and TRBJ2-2; D may correspond to TRBD1 or TRBD2 (6 bases each). Germline CDR1 reads LNHNV; CDR2 reads YYDKDF (reference sequence). The CDR3 loop spans 16 amino acids. Trimming left V 6 bases short and J 5 bases short, with 19 bases between. CDR3 nucleotide sequence: TGTGCCACCAGTCGATGGGGGGCGGGAAGGACCGGGGAGCTGTTTTTT. It specifies CATSRWGAGRTGELFF. Drawing the rest from reference TRBV15 and TRBJ2-2, the complete variable domain is DAMVIQNPRYQVTQFGKPVTLSCSQTLNHNVMYWYQQKSSQAPKLLFHYYDKDFNNEADTPDNFQSRRPNTSFCFLDIRSPGLGDTAMYLCATSRWGAGRTGELFFGEGSRLTVL.